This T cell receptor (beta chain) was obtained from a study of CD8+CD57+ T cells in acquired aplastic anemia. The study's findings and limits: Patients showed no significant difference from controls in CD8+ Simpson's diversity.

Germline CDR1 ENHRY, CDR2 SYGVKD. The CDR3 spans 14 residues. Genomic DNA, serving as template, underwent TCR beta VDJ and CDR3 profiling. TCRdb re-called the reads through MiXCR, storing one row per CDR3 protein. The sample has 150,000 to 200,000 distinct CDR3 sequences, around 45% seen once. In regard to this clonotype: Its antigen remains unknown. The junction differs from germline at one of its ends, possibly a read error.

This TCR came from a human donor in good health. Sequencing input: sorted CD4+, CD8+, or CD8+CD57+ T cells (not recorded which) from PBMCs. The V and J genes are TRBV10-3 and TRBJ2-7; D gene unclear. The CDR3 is CASSYEANRREQYF. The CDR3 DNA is TGTGCCAGCAGTTACGAAGCTAACCGGCGGGAGCAGTACTTC.